This T cell receptor beta chain was found in a study of blood T cell repertoires in COVID-19. Study details: Spain, Italy and the United States supplied samples that represented acute and convalescent COVID-19. Sample material is recorded as cDNA or gDNA derived from T cells, B-cell-depleted T cells, or PBMCs.

Followed over time, Seattle patients had been enrolled while infection was active. Methods used by the authors: Reference gene primer amplification gave estimated nucleated cell counts. Sequenced by immunoSEQ multiplex PCR; TCRdb stores in-frame clones only, minus some. V and J calls and clone size follow that table, whereas D and trimming were derived from the DNA. The data show about 210,000 clones, 75% to 85% seen once. This sequence was found in a woman in her seventies with COVID-19, enrolled during active disease. The material sequenced was peripheral blood.

The CDR3 sequence: CASSLQGAGYTF. The CDR3 nucleotides are TGTGCCAGCAGCCTCCAGGGGGCTGGCTACACCTTC. The gene calls are TRBV11-1 and TRBJ1-2, with 8 positions matching TRBD1. The germline V gene encodes CDR1 SGHAT and CDR2 FQDESV (reference sequence). The CDR3 covers 12 residues. The J segment lost 7 bases and the V segment lost 5 bases, leaving 3 bases of the junction unmatched.